One sample yielded the 2 T cell receptor beta chains listed below, sequenced in a study of cytomegalovirus exposure and HLA in healthy donors. Clones were read by immunoSEQ multiplex PCR, and TCRdb kept only the in-frame ones, dropping some. The sample lists approximately 180,000 clones; around nine tenths were seen once. The material sequenced was PBMCs. All receptors derive from a woman younger than 45 in good health and CMV-seronegative.

The rearrangement links TRBV5-6 to TRBJ2-7; D might be TRBD2 (5 bases). The V end was cut by 3 bases, the J end by 9 bases, with 16 bases between. The CDR3 is 13 residues long. CDR1 SGHDT and CDR2 YYEEEE come from the germline V gene. In DNA form, the CDR3 reads TGTGCCAGCAGCTGGACGGGGTCGGTAGGGCAGTACTTC. Amino acid sequence: CASSWTGSVGQYF. The full variable domain, with the rest looked up from reference TRBV5-6 and TRBJ2-7, is DAGVTQSPTHLIKTRGQQVTLRCSPKSGHDTVSWYQQALGQGPQFIFQYYEEEERQRGNFPDRFSGHQFPNYSSELNVNALLLGDSALYLCASSWTGSVGQYFGPGTRLTVT.

This chain uses TRBV7-2 with TRBJ1-2, with a weak D call TRBD1 (5 bases). With 11 bases removed from V and 4 bases from J, the gap between germline ends came to 29 bases. CDR1 is SGHTA, CDR2 FQGNSA, per germline. The CDR3 runs 17 residues. The CDR3 DNA reads TGTGCCGGAGGGGCCAAACTACGGGGGATTGGATCCTATGGCTACACCTTC. Translating it yields CAGGAKLRGIGSYGYTF.